A single sample is the source of the 17 T cell receptor beta chains below, sequenced in a study of blood T cell repertoires in COVID-19. Produced via immunoSEQ multiplex PCR; TCRdb's table is partial and in-frame only. This sample has a few hundred thousand clones, with nearly 90% found just once. Material: peripheral blood. Every receptor here comes from a woman aged 40 to 50 who had recovered from COVID-19.

This chain joins TRBV19 and TRBJ2-5; 12 nucleotides match TRBD2. The V and J ends lost 3 bases and 4 bases, in that order; junction bases with no gene match: 0. Germline lookup yields CDR1 LNHDA and CDR2 SQIVND (reference sequence). This CDR3 spans 14 amino acids. CDR3 DNA: TGTGCCAGTAGTATGGGACTAGCGGGAGAGACCCAGTACTTC. Amino acid sequence: CASSMGLAGETQYF.

This clone was found once. This rearrangement joins TRBV6-2 or TRBV6-3 to TRBJ2-7; 7 nucleotides line up with TRBD2. V was clipped by 4 bases and J by 3 bases; unmatched bases: 6. The CDR3 sequence is 14 residues long. The V gene's germline CDR1 is MNHEY and CDR2 SVGEGT. The CDR3 protein is CASSSAGLDYEQYV. The CDR3 DNA is TGTGCCAGCAGTTCAGCGGGATTGGACTACGAGCAGTACGTC.

The chain joins TRBV6-5 to TRBJ2-7; tentative D call: TRBD2 (6 bases). Germline V gene sequence: CDR1 MNHEY, CDR2 SVGAGI. V gave up 6 bases and J gave up 0 bases, with 15 bases separating them. The CDR3 contains 15 residues. The CDR3 loop is CASSDPGLGSYEQYF. DNA of the CDR3: TGTGCCAGCAGCGATCCGGGACTGGGCTCCTACGAGCAGTACTTC.

The chain links TRBV10-3 to TRBJ2-2; TRBD2 is a possible D gene (6 bases). Germline V CDR1 and CDR2: ENHRY, SYGVKD. V lost 10 bases, J lost 0 bases, and 9 bases lay in between. This CDR3 has 13 amino acids. The CDR3 here is CATGLSNTGELFF. In DNA, the CDR3 is TGTGCCACGGGACTTTCGAACACCGGGGAGCTGTTTTTT.

The chain links TRBV4-3 to TRBJ2-5, with a possible D match to TRBD2 (6 bases). Germline CDR1 reads LGHNA; CDR2 reads YSLEER. The CDR3 totals 13 residues. Trimming removed 1 base at V and 5 bases at J, with 8 bases between. In DNA, the CDR3 is TGCGCCAGCAGCCAAGTCCGGGGGGAGACCCAGTACTTC. Translating gives CASSQVRGETQYF.

The chain joins TRBV7-3 to TRBJ1-5, with D hard to call. Trimming stripped 0 bases from V and 7 bases from J, with 7 bases between. Germline V lookup: CDR1 SGHTA, CDR2 FQGTGA. The CDR3 totals 13 residues. The CDR3 sequence is CASSLTSGQPQHF. The CDR3 region has the DNA TGTGCCAGCAGCTTAACTTCGGGGCAGCCCCAGCATTTT. Using reference TRBV7-3 and TRBJ1-5 for the parts outside the CDR3, the full variable domain is GAGVSQTPSNKVTEKGKYVELRCDPISGHTALYWYRQSLGQGPEFLIYFQGTGAADDSGLPNDRFFAVRPEGSVSTLKIQRTERGDSAVYLCASSLTSGQPQHFGDGTRLSIL.

The chain is built from TRBV30 and TRBJ1-2, with a tentative D call TRBD1 (5 bases). The CDR3 extends over 15 amino acids. Trimming shortened V by 0 bases and J by 2 bases, and 13 bases separated the two germline ends. The germline V gene encodes CDR1 GTSNPN and CDR2 SVGIG (reference sequence). CDR3 residues: CAWSVQSGGNYGYTF. Here the CDR3 DNA reads TGTGCCTGGAGTGTACAGAGCGGGGGAAACTATGGCTACACCTTC.

This clone was observed once. V is TRBV19 and J is TRBJ2-1, with TRBD1 identical over 10 bases. Germline V CDR1 and CDR2: LNHDA, SQIVND (reference sequence). The V segment lost 1 base and the J segment 9 bases; nucleotides outside the gene matches: 3. The CDR3 covers 14 residues. Here the CDR3 DNA reads TGTGCCAGTAGTATAGGACAGGGGGCTAGTGAGCAGTTCTTC. As protein: CASSIGQGASEQFF. Variable domain in full (rest from reference TRBV19 and TRBJ2-1): DGGITQSPKYLFRKEGQNVTLSCEQNLNHDAMYWYRQDPGQGLRLIYYSQIVNDFQKGDIAEGYSVSREKKESFPLTVTSAQKNPTAFYLCASSIGQGASEQFFGPGTRLTVL.

This rearrangement joins TRBV19 to TRBJ1-2; no firm D call. The CDR3 runs 13 residues. Germline CDR1 and CDR2: LNHDA and SQIVND (reference sequence). The V and J ends lost 3 bases and 4 bases respectively, with 9 bases between them. The CDR3 nucleotides read TGTGCCAGTAGTATGGGCAGTACCTATGGCTACACCTTC. Its protein is CASSMGSTYGYTF. The full variable domain, in which reference TRBV19 and TRBJ1-2 provide the parts outside the CDR3, is DGGITQSPKYLFRKEGQNVTLSCEQNLNHDAMYWYRQDPGQGLRLIYYSQIVNDFQKGDIAEGYSVSREKKESFPLTVTSAQKNPTAFYLCASSMGSTYGYTFGSGTRLTVV.

As to this clone: Other DNA sequences from this sample encode an identical CDR3 as well. The V and J genes are TRBV5-4 and TRBJ2-7; no firm D call. Germline V gene lookup returns CDR1 SGHNT and CDR2 YYREEE (reference sequence). V was shortened by 2 bases and J by 0 bases, with 6 bases between the two germline ends. The CDR3 consists of 13 residues. Here the CDR3 reads CASSFDSSYEQYF. For the CDR3, the DNA is TGTGCCAGCAGCTTTGATAGCTCCTACGAGCAGTACTTC.

V usage is TRBV7-2 and J usage is TRBJ1-2, with D unclear. The CDR3 contains 14 residues. Germline V lookup: CDR1 SGHTA, CDR2 FQGNSA. The V end lost 1 base, the J end lost 2 bases, and 8 bases lay between the germline ends. The DNA for the CDR3 is TGTGCCAGCAGCTTAGACGCGGTGAACTATGGCTACACCTTC. Protein sequence: CASSLDAVNYGYTF.

V usage is TRBV15 and J usage is TRBJ2-5; 7 bases map to TRBD1. The germline CDR1 and CDR2 sequences are LNHNV and YYDKDF (reference sequence). J was trimmed by 5 bases and V by 0 bases; bases with no gene match: 6. CDR3 length equals 15 residues. The CDR3 sequence is CATSRDEGAAETQYF. CDR3 nucleotides: TGTGCCACCAGCAGAGATGAGGGGGCGGCGGAGACCCAGTACTTC.

The gene calls are TRBV30 and TRBJ1-5, with 8 bases aligning to TRBD1. CDR3 length: 13 residues. The germline CDR1 and CDR2 sequences are GTSNPN and SVGIG (reference sequence). Trimming at V came to 2 bases and at J to 7 bases, leaving 4 bases not matched to a gene. The CDR3 DNA reads TGTGCCTGGAGTATACAGGGGGGCCAGCCCCAGCATTTT. This translates into CAWSIQGGQPQHF.

V usage is TRBV3-1 (or the pseudogene TRBV3-2) and J usage is TRBJ1-1; perhaps TRBD1 as D (6 bases). Trimming cost V 4 bases and J 5 bases, with 23 bases left between them. CDR3 length: 17 amino acids. CDR1 and CDR2 from the germline V gene are LGHDT and YNNKEL (reference sequence). The CDR3 sequence is CASSRPFGGELGTEAFF. In DNA form, the CDR3 reads TGTGCCAGCAGCCGTCCTTTTGGGGGCGAGTTGGGTACTGAAGCTTTCTTT.

V usage is TRBV10-1 and J usage is TRBJ2-7, with 8 bases identical to TRBD1. The germline V gene has CDR1 WNHNN and CDR2 SYGVQD (reference sequence). The CDR3 totals 17 residues. Trimming took 0 bases from V and 2 from J; bases not matched to a gene: 9. The DNA of the CDR3 is TGCGCCAGCAGTGAGTCAAGGTTAGGACAGGGTCCCTACGAGCAGTACTTC. Its translation: CASSESRLGQGPYEQYF.

The chain is built from TRBV9 and TRBJ1-5, with D tentatively TRBD1 (5 bases). The V end was cut by 4 bases, the J end by 14 bases, with 19 bases between. Per the germline V gene, CDR1 is SGDLS and CDR2 is YYNGEE. The length of the CDR3 is 13 residues. The CDR3 DNA sequence: TGTGCCAGCAGCCTCACCGCCGGGGGGTCTGAGCATTTT. This sequence encodes CASSLTAGGSEHF.

The V and J genes are TRBV19 and TRBJ1-3; possible D gene TRBD1, 5 bases. CDR1 and CDR2 from the germline V gene are LNHDA and SQIVND (reference sequence). CDR3 length equals 16 residues. The V end was cut by 2 bases, the J end by 6 bases, with 17 bases between. The CDR3 region is CASSIQQGNSVNTIYF. The CDR3 nucleotides read TGTGCCAGTAGTATACAGCAGGGCAATAGTGTAAACACCATATATTTT.